Given below is one TCR beta chain in context. There are 14 residues in the CDR3. Germline V gene data show CDR1 as SGDLS and CDR2 as YYNGEE. V was clipped by 4 bases and J by 2 bases, with 12 bases between them. This sample stems from a study of blood T cell repertoires in COVID-19. As for the study in general: Sites in the United States, Italy and Spain provided acute and convalescent COVID-19 samples.

The assay was immunoSEQ multiplex PCR, and TCRdb's table has in-frame clones only and misses some. The profile shows about 42,000 clones, around 90% of them singletons. This chain uses TRBV9 with TRBJ1-1; D gene uncertain. This receptor was obtained from a woman aged 80 or over in a cohort sampled during active or convalescent COVID-19. Sequenced: peripheral blood. CDR3 sequence (DNA): TGTGCCAGCAGCCCGCGCCTAGGAAACACTGAAGCTTTCTTT. It encodes CASSPRLGNTEAFF. Full variable domain (missing parts from reference TRBV9 and TRBJ1-1): DSGVTQTPKHLITATGQRVTLRCSPRSGDLSVYWYQQSLDQGLQFLIQYYNGEERAKGNILERFSAQQFPDLHSELNLSSLELGDSALYFCASSPRLGNTEAFFGQGTRLTVV.